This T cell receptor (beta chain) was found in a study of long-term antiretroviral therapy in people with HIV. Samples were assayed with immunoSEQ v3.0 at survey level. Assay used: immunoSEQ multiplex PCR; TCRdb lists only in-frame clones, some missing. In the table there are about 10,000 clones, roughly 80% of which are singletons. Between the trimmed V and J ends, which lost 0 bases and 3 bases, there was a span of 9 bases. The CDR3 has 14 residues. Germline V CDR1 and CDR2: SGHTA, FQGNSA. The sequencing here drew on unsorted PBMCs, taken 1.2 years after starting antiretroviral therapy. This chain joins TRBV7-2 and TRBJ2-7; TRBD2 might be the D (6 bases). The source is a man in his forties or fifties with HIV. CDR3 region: CASSLAGGIYEQYF. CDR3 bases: TGTGCCAGCAGCTTAGCGGGGGGAATCTACGAGCAGTACTTC.